Presented here are 19 T cell receptor beta chains from one specimen sequenced in a study of neurological immune-mediated disorders. TCRdb ran MiXCR on the 5' RACE reads and lists one entry per CDR3 protein. The repertoire holds about 120,000 distinct CDR3 sequences, with 3% to 3.5% as singletons. The source material was PBMCs. These receptors all come from a woman in her twenties or thirties with multiple sclerosis.

This clonotype showed up many times. V gene TRBV27 combines with J gene TRBJ2-7, with 7 bases lining up with TRBD1. Trimming took 0 bases from V and 7 from J; bases not matched to a gene: 3. In germline, CDR1 is MNHEY, CDR2 SMNVEV (reference sequence). The CDR3 consists of 13 residues. This CDR3 is CASSLSQGQEQYF. CDR3 nucleotide sequence: TGTGCCAGCAGTTTATCGCAGGGACAGGAGCAGTACTTC.

This clonotype has only a few counts. A much more abundant neighbour one base away suggests this may be a read error. The chain has TRBV20-1 and TRBJ2-3; 16 bases fit TRBD2. Germline V gene lookup returns CDR1 DFQATT and CDR2 SNEGSKA (reference sequence). CDR3 length: 16 residues. The CDR3 region has the DNA TGCAGTGCTAGAGCGGGACTAGCGGGAGGGCAAGATAAGCAGTATTTT. It translates to CSARAGLAGGQDKQYF.

There are many counts of this clonotype. The genes are TRBV7-2 and TRBJ2-7, with TRBD2 matching 9 bases. Per germline, CDR1 SGHTA and CDR2 FQGNSA. J lost 2 bases, V lost 9 bases, and 5 bases had no gene match. This CDR3 region has 13 residues. CDR3 residues: CASSGGLTYEQYF. The DNA for the CDR3 is TGTGCCAGTAGCGGGGGACTAACCTACGAGCAGTACTTC.

This clonotype has at least ten counts. The gene calls are TRBV6-5 and TRBJ2-1; D may be TRBD1 or TRBD2 (6 bases each). V gave up 1 base and J gave up 7 bases, with 17 bases separating them. The CDR3 totals 16 residues. CDR1 is MNHEY, CDR2 SVGAGI, per germline. The CDR3 nucleotides are TGTGCCAGCAGTTACTACCGGGGGCTGTTAGGGAATGAGCAGTTCTTC. It yields the protein CASSYYRGLLGNEQFF.

This clonotype was detected ten times or more. This chain uses TRBV7-8 with TRBJ2-3; TRBD1 matches at 7 bases. Germline CDR1 is SGHVS and CDR2 is FQNEAQ. This CDR3 contains 14 residues. Trimming took 7 bases from V and 2 from J; bases not matched to a gene: 6. CDR3 nucleotides: TGTGCCAGCATCCGGGACAGTAACACAGATACGCAGTATTTT. Its protein is CASIRDSNTDTQYF.

In this sample, this clonotype turned up many times. The chain joins TRBV29-1 to TRBJ1-2; D gene uncertain. The CDR3 covers 14 residues. The germline V and J ends were trimmed by 2 bases and 4 bases, with 14 bases remaining between them. The V gene's germline CDR1 is SQVTM and CDR2 ANQGSEA. The CDR3 DNA reads TGCAGCGTTGAAAGGTCAGAAAGACCCTATGGCTACACCTTC. This gives the protein CSVERSERPYGYTF.

Ten or more counts support this clonotype. The chain carries TRBV20-1 and TRBJ2-5, with TRBD1 matching over 7 bases. The CDR3 runs to 12 residues. In germline, CDR1 is DFQATT, CDR2 SNEGSKA (reference sequence). V shed 8 bases, J shed 5 bases, and the junction held 8 bases outside the gene matches. CDR3 nucleotides: TGCAGTCCCAAGAGGGGGCTGGAGACCCAGTACTTC. It encodes CSPKRGLETQYF.

This clonotype was counted at least ten times. V is TRBV20-1 and J is TRBJ2-3; perhaps TRBD2 as D (5 bases). Germline values: CDR1 DFQATT, CDR2 SNEGSKA (reference sequence). This CDR3 has 12 amino acids. The V and J ends lost 6 bases and 4 bases respectively, with 11 bases between them. The CDR3 sequence: CSARTRADTQYF. The CDR3 nucleotides read TGCAGTGCCCGAACTAGGGCAGATACGCAGTATTTT.

This clonotype showed up many times. The chain employs TRBV20-1 and TRBJ2-1, with 8 bases lining up with TRBD2. The CDR3 contains 16 residues. V was clipped by 2 bases and J by 2 bases; unmatched bases: 8. Germline V lookup: CDR1 DFQATT, CDR2 SNEGSKA (reference sequence). For the CDR3, the DNA is TGCAGTGCTAGACCGGTGTTCGGGGGGGCCTACAATGAGCAGTTCTTC. It translates to CSARPVFGGAYNEQFF.

This clonotype has a handful of counts. The V and J genes are TRBV20-1 and TRBJ2-7; D may be TRBD2 (5 bases). V was shortened by 3 bases and J by 5 bases, with 11 bases between the two germline ends. Germline CDR1 reads DFQATT; CDR2 reads SNEGSKA (reference sequence). The CDR3 has 12 amino acids. CDR3 region: CSASLASDEQYF. The CDR3 DNA sequence: TGCAGTGCTAGCCTAGCTTCCGACGAGCAGTACTTC.

This clonotype was counted many times. The chain has TRBV2 and TRBJ1-2, with D hard to call. This CDR3 region has 12 residues. Germline loops: CDR1 SNHLY, CDR2 FYNNEI. Between the trimmed V and J ends, which lost 3 bases and 5 bases, there was a span of 7 bases. The CDR3 sequence is CASSEGRYGYTF. In DNA form, the CDR3 reads TGTGCCAGCAGTGAGGGGAGATATGGCTACACCTTC.

The J gene is TRBJ1-6, the V gene TRBV10-2; D is unresolved. The CDR3 loop spans 14 amino acids. The germline V and J ends were trimmed by 7 bases and 3 bases, with 10 bases remaining between them. From germline, CDR1 is WSHSY and CDR2 SAAADI. The CDR3, as DNA: TGCGCCAGCACGCAGGCTGTCTATAATTCACCCCTCCACTTT. As protein: CASTQAVYNSPLHF.

This clonotype was observed at least ten times. The chain is built from TRBV5-1 and TRBJ2-2, with no clear D. Deletions cut 5 bases from V and 6 bases from J, with 11 bases between. The CDR3 has 13 amino acids. Germline CDR1 reads SGHRS; CDR2 reads YFSETQ. The CDR3 loop reads CASREIGAGELFF. CDR3 coding DNA: TGCGCCAGCAGGGAGATTGGTGCCGGGGAGCTGTTTTTT.

This clonotype was recorded at least ten times. V and J are TRBV5-6 and TRBJ2-3, with 9 bases identical to TRBD2. J gave up 8 bases and V 9 bases, and 13 bases lay outside the gene matches. CDR1 is SGHDT, CDR2 YYEEEE, per germline. This CDR3 has 14 residues. CDR3 sequence reads: CATFRILAGPTQYF. The CDR3, as DNA: TGTGCCACTTTTCGGATTCTAGCGGGACCTACGCAGTATTTT.

The chain joins TRBV10-3 to TRBJ2-3; D gene ambiguous. Germline assignment: CDR1 ENHRY and CDR2 SYGVKD. The CDR3 extends over 15 amino acids. V gave up 3 bases and J gave up 0 bases, with 10 bases separating them. The CDR3 bases are TGTGCCATCAGTGACAAAGCCACTAGCACAGATACGCAGTATTTT. This sequence encodes CAISDKATSTDTQYF.

This clonotype appeared many times. This rearrangement joins TRBV5-5 to TRBJ2-3; 9 bases match TRBD2. CDR3 length equals 16 residues. Germline trimming cut 1 base from V and 6 bases from J; bases unmatched to any gene: 9. Per the germline V gene, CDR1 is SGHKS and CDR2 is YYEKEE (reference sequence). The CDR3 nucleotides read TGTGCCAGCAGCTTGCCTAGCGGGACGGTTTGGGATACGCAGTATTTT. This encodes CASSLPSGTVWDTQYF. The full variable domain, completed using reference TRBV5-5 and TRBJ2-3, is DAGVTQSPTHLIKTRGQQVTLRCSPISGHKSVSWYQQVLGQGPQFIFQYYEKEERGRGNFPDRFSARQFPNYSSELNVNALLLGDSALYLCASSLPSGTVWDTQYFGPGTRLTVL.

This clonotype occurred many times. The chain is built from TRBV2 and TRBJ2-7; the D gene is possibly TRBD2 (5 bases). Germline V gene data show CDR1 as SNHLY and CDR2 as FYNNEI. The CDR3 extends over 13 amino acids. V dropped 6 bases and J dropped 6 bases, with 15 bases sitting between them. This CDR3 is CASRPTEEGEQYF. CDR3 in DNA: TGTGCCAGCAGGCCCACGGAGGAAGGCGAGCAGTACTTC.

Many counts were recorded for this clonotype. This sequence joins TRBV6-5 and TRBJ2-3, with 7 bases lining up with TRBD2. This CDR3 is 17 amino acids long. V was clipped by 0 bases and J by 6 bases; unmatched bases: 12. Germline V lookup: CDR1 MNHEY, CDR2 SVGAGI. CDR3 loop: CASSYSLSFGGRDTQYF. CDR3 bases: TGTGCCAGCAGTTACTCGTTAAGTTTCGGGGGGAGGGATACGCAGTATTTT.

This clonotype was recorded at least ten times. The rearrangement links TRBV7-2 to TRBJ1-5, with TRBD1 as a possible D gene (6 bases). Germline CDR1 reads SGHTA; CDR2 reads FQGNSA. The CDR3 length is 16 residues. The V gene lost 2 bases and the J gene lost 2 bases, with 13 bases spanning the gap. As DNA, the CDR3 is TGTGCCAGCAGCTTAACTTGGGGGGCAGGCAATCAGCCCCAGCATTTT. This gives the protein CASSLTWGAGNQPQHF.